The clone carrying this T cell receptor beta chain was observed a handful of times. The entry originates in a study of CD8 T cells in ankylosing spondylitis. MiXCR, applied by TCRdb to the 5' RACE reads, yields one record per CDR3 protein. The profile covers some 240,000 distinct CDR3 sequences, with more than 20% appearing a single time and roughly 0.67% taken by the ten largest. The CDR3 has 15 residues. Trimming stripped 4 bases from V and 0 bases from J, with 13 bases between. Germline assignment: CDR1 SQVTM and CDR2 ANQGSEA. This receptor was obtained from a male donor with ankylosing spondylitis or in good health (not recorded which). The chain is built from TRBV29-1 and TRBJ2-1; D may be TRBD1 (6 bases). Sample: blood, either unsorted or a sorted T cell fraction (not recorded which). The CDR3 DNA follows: TGCAGCGTTGGTCGGACAGCCAGCTCCTACAATGAGCAGTTCTTC. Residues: CSVGRTASSYNEQFF.